The subject of this entry is one TCR beta chain. The antigen is unknown. PCR amplification relied on 60 Vbeta primers (plus 13 Jbeta primers). Using immunoSEQ multiplex PCR, the repertoire was profiled, and TCRdb retains in-frame clones only, with some absent. The sample includes some 96,000 clones, 76% of them seen just once. This cohort consisted of healthy bone marrow donors. The data were obtained in a study of cytomegalovirus exposure and HLA in healthy donors. Overall study results and limits: Looking again later, the authors saw that most CMV-associated TCR beta chains seemed HLA-restricted. It was taken for granted in presence/absence analyses that sequencing depth across donors was roughly uniform. Relative to the 666-donor mean, N-insertions were reportedly fewer in an Asian-associated ancestry cluster in a later analysis.

Sequencing was carried out using PBMCs. This TCR derives from a man aged 35 to 55 in good health and CMV-seronegative.

The CDR3 is CASRRDRAYEQYF. The CDR3 nucleotides are TGTGCCAGCAGGCGGGACAGGGCCTACGAGCAGTACTTC. J is TRBJ2-7 and V is TRBV9; 9 bases are shared with TRBD1. CDR1 is SGDLS, CDR2 YYNGEE, per germline. Trimming removed 5 bases from V and 2 bases from J; junction bases left unmatched: 2. The CDR3 sequence is 13 residues long.